The 16 T cell receptor beta chains presented below share a single source sample, sequenced in a study of T cell responses to AZD1222 COVID-19 vaccine. The method was immunoSEQ multiplex PCR; TCRdb's version includes in-frame clones alone and lacks a portion of them. The table has approximately 98,000 clones, roughly nine tenths seen once. The sample in question was peripheral blood, obtained on day 0 of MenACWY control vaccination. The receptor source for this set is an adult in good health.

The CDR3, as DNA: TGTGCCAGCAGCCTCCGGGACCGCTCCTACGAGCAGTACTTC. This translates into CASSLRDRSYEQYF. The chain carries TRBV7-9 and TRBJ2-7, with D perhaps TRBD1 or TRBD2 (5 bases each). From germline, CDR1 is SEHNR and CDR2 FQNEAQ (reference sequence). The CDR3 sequence is 14 residues long. Deletions cut 5 bases from V and 0 bases from J, with 11 bases between.

The V call is TRBV7-8, the J call TRBJ1-4; 9 positions agree with TRBD1. The CDR3 runs to 15 residues. J was trimmed by 8 bases and V by 1 base; bases with no gene match: 5. Germline assignment: CDR1 SGHVS and CDR2 FQNEAQ. The DNA for the CDR3 is TGTGCCAGCAGCTTAGAGCGGACAGGGGTCGAAAAACTGTTTTTT. As protein: CASSLERTGVEKLFF.

The V and J genes are TRBV6-1 and TRBJ1-4, with D perhaps TRBD1 (5 bases). CDR1 is MNHNS, CDR2 SASEGT, per germline. The V gene lost 2 bases and the J gene lost 7 bases, with 11 bases spanning the gap. The CDR3 is 14 amino acids. The CDR3 loop is CASSEQGGAEKLFF. The CDR3 DNA follows: TGTGCCAGCAGTGAACAGGGAGGGGCTGAAAAACTGTTTTTT.

The sample holds one count of this clone. This chain connects TRBV21-1 to TRBJ2-3; the D call of TRBD2 is as the table states it, not checked on the DNA. TRBV21-1 is termed a pseudogene. The CDR3 consists of 13 residues. CDR3 sequence: CASTYSGADTQYF. As DNA, the CDR3 is TGTGCCAGCACCTACTCGGGAGCAGATACGCAGTATTTT.

This rearrangement joins TRBV5-1 to TRBJ2-7; 10 bases map to TRBD1. Trimming at V came to 5 bases and at J to 6 bases, leaving 14 bases not matched to a gene. This CDR3 has 16 residues. The germline gives CDR1 SGHRS, CDR2 YFSETQ. The CDR3 reads CASSLTPLGQGLEQYF. The CDR3 DNA follows: TGCGCCAGCAGTTTGACCCCACTGGGACAGGGGCTCGAGCAGTACTTC.

CDR3 bases: TGTGCCAGTAACACAGGTTGGGCCGTAGCCAAAAACATTCAGTACTTC. Its translation: CASNTGWAVAKNIQYF. The V call is TRBV19, the J call TRBJ2-4, with a possible D match to TRBD1 (5 bases). The germline V gene encodes CDR1 LNHDA and CDR2 SQIVND (reference sequence). This CDR3 has 16 residues. Trimming stripped 7 bases from V and 0 bases from J, with 16 bases between.

The chain uses TRBV10-3 and TRBJ2-5; possible D gene TRBD1, 6 bases. V shed 4 bases and J shed 3 bases, with 9 bases lying between them. The CDR3 covers 13 residues. CDR1 is ENHRY and CDR2 is SYGVKD in the germline V gene. DNA of the CDR3: TGTGCCATCAGTGGACAGGTCGAAGAGACCCAGTACTTC. Its translation is CAISGQVEETQYF.

This chain uses TRBV6-5 with TRBJ2-1; D not resolved. The CDR3 has 13 residues. Germline-derived CDR1 and CDR2 are MNHEY and SVGAGI. Trimming shortened V by 0 bases and J by 9 bases, and 9 bases separated the two germline ends. The CDR3 here is CASSYSRASEQFF. CDR3 nucleotides: TGTGCCAGCAGTTACTCGAGAGCTAGTGAGCAGTTCTTC.

V usage is TRBV7-3 and J usage is TRBJ1-6, with D unresolved. The CDR3 sequence is 15 residues long. The germline CDR1 and CDR2 sequences are SGHTA and FQGTGA. V lost 5 bases and J lost 7, with 15 bases in between. As DNA, the CDR3 is TGTGCCAGCAGCCTCGGAACCTCTCCCAATTCACCCCTCCACTTT. Its protein is CASSLGTSPNSPLHF.

This sequence joins TRBV5-1 and TRBJ1-5, with D hard to call. Trimming pared 4 bases from V and 0 bases from J, leaving 11 bases between. Germline CDR1 is SGHRS and CDR2 is YFSETQ. The CDR3 loop spans 15 amino acids. CDR3 sequence (DNA): TGCGCCAGCAGCCCCATGGGAGTTAGCAATCAGCCCCAGCATTTT. It is translated as CASSPMGVSNQPQHF.

The chain links TRBV5-6 to TRBJ2-7; D not resolved. Trimming left V 0 bases short and J 0 bases short, with 7 bases between. The germline gives CDR1 SGHDT, CDR2 YYEEEE. The CDR3 is 14 amino acids. In DNA, the CDR3 is TGTGCCAGCAGCTTGGGACGCCCCTCCTACGAGCAGTACTTC. Residues: CASSLGRPSYEQYF.

The gene calls are TRBV11-1 and TRBJ1-2, with D possibly TRBD1 on 6 matching bases. The CDR3 is 13 residues long. Trimming took 5 bases from V and 2 from J, leaving 9 bases between them. CDR1 and CDR2 (germline): SGHAT, FQDESV (reference sequence). In nucleotides, the CDR3 is TGTGCCAGCAGCCAAGACAGGAACTATGGCTACACCTTC. It encodes CASSQDRNYGYTF.

This sequence joins TRBV14 and TRBJ2-7; 8 bases align to TRBD2. The length of the CDR3 is 18 residues. In germline, CDR1 is SGHDN, CDR2 FVKESK. V shed 0 bases, J shed 3 bases, and the junction held 13 bases outside the gene matches. CDR3 coding DNA: TGTGCCAGCAGCCAAGATGCCGGGACTAGGATAGGAAACTACGAGCAGTACTTC. Translating gives CASSQDAGTRIGNYEQYF.

The rearrangement uses TRBV7-9 and TRBJ1-1; unclear D gene. Between the trimmed V and J ends, which lost 2 bases and 5 bases, there was a span of 9 bases. Germline V gives CDR1 SEHNR, CDR2 FQNEAQ (reference sequence). There are 13 residues in the CDR3. The chain's CDR3 is CASSLKDVTEAFF. CDR3 nucleotide sequence: TGTGCCAGCAGCTTAAAGGACGTGACTGAAGCTTTCTTT.

This rearrangement joins TRBV6-5 to TRBJ2-5; 8 positions match TRBD2. The CDR3 is 14 amino acids. Germline CDR1 is MNHEY and CDR2 is SVGAGI. With 5 bases clipped from V and 1 base from J, the junction kept 3 bases outside the gene matches. CDR3 sequence reads: CASSPGGAQETQYF. The CDR3 nucleotides read TGTGCCAGCAGTCCCGGGGGGGCCCAAGAGACCCAGTACTTC.

The gene calls are TRBV7-2 and TRBJ1-4; no reliable D call. CDR3 length: 15 amino acids. Germline V lookup: CDR1 SGHTA, CDR2 FQGNSA. The germline V and J ends were trimmed by 2 bases and 3 bases, with 10 bases remaining between them. The CDR3 DNA is TGTGCCAGCAGCTTAATACCCTCTTCTAATGAAAAACTGTTTTTT. Translated, it gives CASSLIPSSNEKLFF.